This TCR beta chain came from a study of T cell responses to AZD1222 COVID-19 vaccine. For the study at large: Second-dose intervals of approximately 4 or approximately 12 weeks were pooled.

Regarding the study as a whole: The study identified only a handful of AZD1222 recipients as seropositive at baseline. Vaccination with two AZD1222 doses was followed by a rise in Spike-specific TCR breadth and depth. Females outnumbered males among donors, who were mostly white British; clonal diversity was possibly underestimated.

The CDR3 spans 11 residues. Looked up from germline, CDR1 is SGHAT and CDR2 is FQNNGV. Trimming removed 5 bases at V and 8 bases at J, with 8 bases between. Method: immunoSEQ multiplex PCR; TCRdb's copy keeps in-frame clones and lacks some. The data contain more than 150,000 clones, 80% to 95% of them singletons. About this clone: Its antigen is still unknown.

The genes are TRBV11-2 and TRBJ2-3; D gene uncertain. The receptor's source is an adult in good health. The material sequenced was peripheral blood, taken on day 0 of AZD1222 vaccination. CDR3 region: CASSVEVTQYF. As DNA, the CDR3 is TGTGCCAGCAGCGTTGAGGTTACGCAGTATTTT.